These 17 T cell receptor beta chains came from one sample sequenced in a study of CD8+ T cells in alopecia areata. RNA extraction was followed by reverse transcription into cDNA, which acted as the sequencing template. Clones were sequenced by immunoSEQ multiplex PCR, and TCRdb holds only the in-frame ones, with some missing. Of 95,000 to 100,000 clones in the sample, approximately 66% were seen once. Treatment defined: oral pan-JAK inhibitor, 5-10 mg twice daily. The sample was CD8+ T cells sorted from blood, taken at week 4, from a patient treated with tofacitinib. These receptors all stem from a human donor with alopecia areata.

V is TRBV28 and J is TRBJ1-1, with TRBD1 matching 7 bases. Per the germline V gene, CDR1 is MDHEN and CDR2 is SYDVKM. This CDR3 region has 13 residues. V gave up 2 bases and J gave up 5 bases; unmatched junction bases: 2. CDR3 nucleotide sequence: TGTGCCAGCAGTTTACAGGGGGTGACTGAAGCTTTCTTT. Translating gives CASSLQGVTEAFF. Full variable domain (remainder filled in from reference TRBV28 and TRBJ1-1): DVKVTQSSRYLVKRTGEKVFLECVQDMDHENMFWYRQDPGLGLRLIYFSYDVKMKEKGDIPEGYSVSREKKERFSLILESASTNQTSMYLCASSLQGVTEAFFGQGTRLTVV.

The V gene is TRBV9, the J gene TRBJ2-1, with 7 bases matching TRBD1. Germline CDR1 reads SGDLS; CDR2 reads YYNGEE. The CDR3 extends over 18 amino acids. V lost 0 bases, J lost 3 bases, and 12 bases stayed unmatched. The CDR3 DNA follows: TGTGCCAGCAGCGTAGCATATCGAGGGACAGTAAACTACAATGAGCAGTTCTTC. It is translated as CASSVAYRGTVNYNEQFF.

The CDR3 coding sequence is TGCGCCAGCAGCCTACCACGTGCGGATTCACCCCTCCACTTT. This codes for CASSLPRADSPLHF. The chain is built from TRBV4-1 and TRBJ1-6; D unclear. V was clipped by 4 bases and J by 8 bases, with 12 bases between them. The CDR3 runs 14 residues. Germline CDR1 and CDR2: MGHRA and YSYEKL.

In this sample, this clone turned up a few times. The chain carries TRBV2 and TRBJ2-5; TRBD1 matches 10 bases. The germline V gene has CDR1 SNHLY and CDR2 FYNNEI. The V gene end was trimmed by 6 bases and the J gene end by 2 bases; junction bases not matched to a gene: 3. CDR3 size: 14 residues. The CDR3: CASSGQGVQETQYF. The CDR3 DNA is TGTGCCAGCAGCGGACAGGGGGTACAAGAGACCCAGTACTTC.

The rearrangement links TRBV4-3 to TRBJ2-7; a weak D match, TRBD2 (6 bases). The V and J ends lost 0 bases and 0 bases respectively, with 12 bases between them. CDR3 length: 16 residues. The V gene's germline CDR1 is LGHNA and CDR2 YSLEER. The CDR3 nucleotides are TGCGCCAGCAGCCAAGAACGAGCCGGGAGCTCCTACGAGCAGTACTTC. This sequence encodes CASSQERAGSSYEQYF.

The chain carries TRBV15 and TRBJ2-3; 8 bases are a match to TRBD2. The V and J ends lost 1 base and 2 bases, in that order; junction bases with no gene match: 8. Germline V gene lookup returns CDR1 LNHNV and CDR2 YYDKDF (reference sequence). The CDR3 contains 17 residues. CDR3 residues: CATSRVGGGRVTDTQYF. The CDR3 DNA sequence: TGTGCCACCAGCAGAGTAGGCGGGGGGCGCGTCACAGATACGCAGTATTTT. Using reference TRBV15 and TRBJ2-3 for the parts outside the CDR3, the full variable domain is DAMVIQNPRYQVTQFGKPVTLSCSQTLNHNVMYWYQQKSSQAPKLLFHYYDKDFNNEADTPDNFQSRRPNTSFCFLDIRSPGLGDTAMYLCATSRVGGGRVTDTQYFGPGTRLTVL.

This rearrangement joins TRBV5-6 to TRBJ2-7; TRBD2 agrees at 7 bases. The CDR3 spans 14 residues. Germline lookup yields CDR1 SGHDT and CDR2 YYEEEE. With 5 bases clipped from V and 2 bases from J, the junction kept 7 bases outside the gene matches. In DNA form, the CDR3 reads TGTGCCAGCAGTCTCGCTAGCGGCCCCTACGAGCAGTACTTC. Its translation: CASSLASGPYEQYF.

This clone was detected once. The rearrangement uses TRBV2 and TRBJ2-7, with D uncertain. Germline CDR1 SNHLY, CDR2 FYNNEI. Deletions cut 6 bases from V and 5 bases from J, with 11 bases between. The CDR3 is 12 amino acids. The CDR3 region is CASRGEANEQYF. The CDR3 DNA reads TGTGCCAGCAGAGGTGAAGCGAACGAGCAGTACTTC.

V gene TRBV18 combines with J gene TRBJ2-4; 7 nucleotides align to TRBD2. V was pared by 0 bases and J by 0 bases, with 5 bases of the junction left unmatched. This CDR3 is 17 amino acids long. CDR1 and CDR2 from the germline V gene are KGHSH and LQKENI. In DNA, the CDR3 is TGTGCCAGCTCACCACCGGGACTACTTTCAGCCAAAAACATTCAGTACTTC. Amino acid sequence: CASSPPGLLSAKNIQYF.

CDR3 in amino acids: CASSRLLAPHYEQYF. CDR3 sequence (DNA): TGCGCCAGCAGCCGCCTCCTGGCGCCCCACTACGAGCAGTACTTC. The chain links TRBV4-3 to TRBJ2-7; D ambiguous. Germline lookup yields CDR1 LGHNA and CDR2 YSLEER. The V gene lost 4 bases and the J gene lost 3 bases, with 16 bases spanning the gap. The CDR3 has 15 residues.

The V and J genes are TRBV7-2 and TRBJ2-1, with 8 bases matching TRBD1. The CDR3 loop spans 16 amino acids. Per germline, CDR1 SGHTA and CDR2 FQGNSA. V dropped 5 bases and J dropped 4; count of bases not matched to a gene: 10. CDR3 in amino acids: CASSPSGQGPYNEQFF. The CDR3 DNA sequence: TGTGCCAGCAGCCCCTCCGGACAGGGTCCATACAATGAGCAGTTCTTC.

The chain couples TRBV29-1 to TRBJ2-7; tentatively, D is TRBD1 or TRBD2 (5 bases each). Germline lookup yields CDR1 SQVTM and CDR2 ANQGSEA. This CDR3 has 13 residues. V lost 6 bases and J 4 bases, leaving 16 bases between the germline ends. The CDR3 loop reads CSVEVPGRYEQYF. The CDR3 bases are TGCAGCGTCGAGGTCCCGGGGCGTTACGAGCAGTACTTC.

In DNA, the CDR3 is TGTGCCAGCAGTTACATCCCTAGCGCCACTAAAGAGACCCAGTACTTC. This sequence encodes CASSYIPSATKETQYF. The rearrangement links TRBV6-5 to TRBJ2-5, with D possibly matching TRBD2 (6 bases). Per germline, CDR1 MNHEY and CDR2 SVGAGI. This CDR3 comprises 16 residues. V was cut by 2 bases and J by 3 bases, with 16 bases left in between.

The chain employs TRBV6-5 and TRBJ2-3; 8 bases map to TRBD1. This CDR3 has 15 residues. The junction had 9 bases not matched to a gene; V was cut back by 6 bases and J by 4 bases. Germline CDR1 is MNHEY and CDR2 is SVGAGI. CDR3 loop: CASSPETGASDTQYF. The CDR3 nucleotides are TGTGCCAGCAGCCCAGAGACAGGGGCGTCAGATACGCAGTATTTT.

The V and J genes are TRBV7-9 and TRBJ1-2, with D maybe TRBD1 (5 bases). This CDR3 has 12 amino acids. CDR1 and CDR2 (germline): SEHNR, FQNEAQ (reference sequence). The CDR3: CVGLFGADGYTF. The DNA for the CDR3 is TGTGTGGGGCTATTCGGGGCCGATGGCTACACCTTC.

This clone has just a few counts. In nucleotides, the CDR3 is TGCGCCAGCAGCCAAGTTGCGGCCGCTGAAGCTTTCTTT. Translating gives CASSQVAAAEAFF. The V call is TRBV4-1, the J call TRBJ1-1; D unresolved. V dropped 1 base and J dropped 6 bases, with 9 bases sitting between them. Germline assignment: CDR1 MGHRA and CDR2 YSYEKL. The CDR3 is 13 amino acids.

There are a few counts of this clone. The chain links TRBV7-9 to TRBJ1-1; D unclear. CDR3 length: 12 amino acids. Germline lookup yields CDR1 SEHNR and CDR2 FQNEAQ (reference sequence). V lost 5 bases and J 6 bases, leaving 10 bases between the germline ends. CDR3 region: CASSPLPPEAFF. The CDR3 DNA follows: TGTGCCAGCAGCCCTCTTCCCCCTGAAGCTTTCTTT. Looking up the rest from reference TRBV7-9 and TRBJ1-1 gives the full variable domain: DTGVSQNPRHKITKRGQNVTFRCDPISEHNRLYWYRQTLGQGPEFLTYFQNEAQLEKSRLLSDRFSAERPKGSFSTLEIQRTEQGDSAMYLCASSPLPPEAFFGQGTRLTVV.